The 19 T cell receptor beta chains given below trace back to one sample, sequenced in a study of T cell repertoires in cytomegalovirus infection. TCRdb ran MiXCR on the reads and lists one entry per CDR3 protein. Of approximately 1,000,000 distinct CDR3 sequences listed, roughly 31% are singletons. The antigens for these receptors are not known. Material: cultured CD8+ T cells from PBMCs, obtained from culture after CMV antigen stimulation. Every receptor here comes from a human donor in good health (CMV status not recorded). Some clones in this sample may be carry-over from other donors' samples.

This clonotype occurred many times. The gene calls are TRBV7-9 and TRBJ2-1; 9 bases align to TRBD1. Germline V gene lookup returns CDR1 SEHNR and CDR2 FQNEAQ (reference sequence). The CDR3 sequence is 18 residues long. V lost 0 bases, J lost 0 bases, and 6 bases stayed unmatched. The CDR3 protein is CASSLAYGTGSSYNEQFF. CDR3 DNA: TGTGCCAGCAGCTTAGCCTACGGGACAGGGAGCTCCTACAATGAGCAGTTCTTC.

The chain combines TRBV6-5 with TRBJ1-1; the match to TRBD1 covers 7 bases. The CDR3 has 18 amino acids. The trim removed 2 bases at V and 0 bases at J, leaving 12 bases unmatched. Germline V CDR1 and CDR2: MNHEY, SVGAGI. CDR3: CASSYAIPGQLLNTEAFF. The CDR3 nucleotides read TGTGCCAGCAGTTACGCTATCCCGGGACAGCTTCTGAACACTGAAGCTTTCTTT.

This clonotype was found a few times. This chain joins TRBV27 and TRBJ1-1, with D tentatively TRBD1 (6 bases). CDR3 length equals 14 residues. With 5 bases removed from V and 3 bases from J, the gap between germline ends came to 13 bases. From germline, CDR1 is MNHEY and CDR2 SMNVEV (reference sequence). The CDR3 region is CASSPGARDTEAFF. The CDR3 nucleotides are TGTGCCAGCAGTCCAGGGGCGAGGGACACTGAAGCTTTCTTT.

J is TRBJ1-6 and V is TRBV4-3, with TRBD1 matching over 9 bases. The J segment lost 7 bases and the V segment lost 0 bases, leaving 4 bases of the junction unmatched. Germline V lookup: CDR1 LGHNA, CDR2 YSLEER. There are 16 residues in the CDR3. The CDR3 DNA is TGCGCCAGCAGCCAAGACTTCGGGACAGGGAATTCACCCCTCCACTTT. Its translation: CASSQDFGTGNSPLHF.

This clonotype has only a few counts. The chain has TRBV4-1 and TRBJ1-1, with D unclear. This CDR3 is built from 14 residues. The V end was cut by 2 bases, the J end by 1 base, with 8 bases between. Per germline, CDR1 MGHRA and CDR2 YSYEKL. The CDR3: CASSQPGKNTEAFF. CDR3 coding DNA: TGCGCCAGCAGCCAACCGGGAAAGAACACTGAAGCTTTCTTT.

The rearrangement uses TRBV27 and TRBJ1-6; the match to TRBD1 covers 7 bases. The CDR3 loop spans 14 amino acids. J gave up 9 bases and V 4 bases, and 6 bases lay outside the gene matches. The germline gives CDR1 MNHEY, CDR2 SMNVEV (reference sequence). In nucleotides, the CDR3 is TGTGCCAGCAGTTCCGGGACAGATAGTTCACCCCTCCACTTT. Translating it yields CASSSGTDSSPLHF.

This clonotype turned up a few times. The V and J genes are TRBV6-2 or TRBV6-3 and TRBJ2-1; a possible D gene is TRBD1 (6 bases). V was shortened by 4 bases and J by 3 bases, with 10 bases between the two germline ends. The CDR3 runs 14 residues. Germline CDR1 and CDR2: MNHEY and SVGEGT. The CDR3 reads CASSFTGIYNEQFF. DNA for the CDR3: TGTGCCAGCAGTTTTACAGGGATCTACAATGAGCAGTTCTTC.

Points on this clonotype: Being one base from a much bigger clone, this may be a read error. The chain links TRBV6-1 to TRBJ2-7; D gene uncertain. CDR3 length: 13 residues. Per germline, CDR1 MNHNS and CDR2 SASEGT. CDR3 nucleotides: TGTGCCAACAGTGAAGGGAAAGGGTGGGCCCAGTCCGTC. Its protein is CANSEGKGWAQSV.

This clonotype was counted ten times or more. The chain carries TRBV7-6 and TRBJ2-7, with 7 nucleotides matching TRBD1. The junction had 2 bases not matched to a gene; V was cut back by 3 bases and J by 0 bases. Germline V gives CDR1 SGHVS, CDR2 FNYEAQ. The CDR3 length is 14 residues. The CDR3 nucleotides are TGTGCCAGCAGCTTGGGACAGACCTCCTACGAGCAGTACTTC. Protein sequence: CASSLGQTSYEQYF.

This clonotype was seen repeatedly, ten times or more. The rearrangement uses TRBV7-9 and TRBJ2-3; 10 bases agree with TRBD1. Trimming removed 7 bases from V and 7 bases from J; junction bases left unmatched: 8. The CDR3 consists of 14 residues. Germline V gene lookup returns CDR1 SEHNR and CDR2 FQNEAQ (reference sequence). In nucleotides, the CDR3 is TGTGCCAGCACGACAGGGGGCATCACGAATACGCAGTATTTT. Translation: CASTTGGITNTQYF. Combining the CDR3 with reference TRBV7-9 and TRBJ2-3 gives the whole variable domain DTGVSQNPRHKITKRGQNVTFRCDPISEHNRLYWYRQTLGQGPEFLTYFQNEAQLEKSRLLSDRFSAERPKGSFSTLEIQRTEQGDSAMYLCASTTGGITNTQYFGPGTRLTVL.

The CDR3 nucleotides read TGTGCCAGCAGATCACAGGGGGCCGGGGATCAGCCCCAGCATTTT. This codes for CASRSQGAGDQPQHF. V gene TRBV6-1 combines with J gene TRBJ1-5, with 9 positions matching TRBD1. Germline V CDR1 and CDR2: MNHNS, SASEGT. Trimming took 6 bases from V and 5 from J; bases not matched to a gene: 8. CDR3 length equals 15 residues.

The rearrangement links TRBV25-1 to TRBJ1-6; D gene uncertain. From germline, CDR1 is MGHDK and CDR2 SYGVNS. Trimming pared 2 bases from V and 16 bases from J, leaving 18 bases between. The CDR3 contains 14 residues. The CDR3 DNA sequence: TGTGCCAGCAGTGAACCCTCCCCTCGATACCGTCTCCACTTT. Its translation: CASSEPSPRYRLHF. The variable domain in full, with the rest retrieved from reference TRBV25-1 and TRBJ1-6, is EADIYQTPRYLVIGTGKKITLECSQTMGHDKMYWYQQDPGMELHLIHYSYGVNSTEKGDLSSESTVSRIRTEHFPLTLESARPSHTSQYLCASSEPSPRYRLHFGNGTRLTVT.

This clonotype was counted many times. CDR3 amino acids: CASSEWVKAFTDTQYF. Here the CDR3 DNA reads TGTGCCAGCAGTGAATGGGTGAAGGCTTTCACAGATACGCAGTATTTT. This chain uses TRBV6-1 with TRBJ2-3; D unresolved. The CDR3 is 16 residues long. Trimming shortened V by 2 bases and J by 2 bases, and 14 bases separated the two germline ends. Germline CDR1 and CDR2: MNHNS and SASEGT.

This clonotype occurred a few times. The rearrangement uses TRBV7-8 and TRBJ1-2, with a tentative D call TRBD1 (5 bases). The CDR3 has 18 amino acids. Germline lookup yields CDR1 SGHVS and CDR2 FQNEAQ. Deletions cut 2 bases from V and 2 bases from J, with 21 bases between. The CDR3 loop reads CASSLKEVRANPNYGYTF. The DNA for the CDR3 is TGTGCCAGCAGCTTAAAAGAGGTCAGGGCTAATCCGAACTATGGCTACACCTTC.

The rearrangement uses TRBV7-4 and TRBJ2-7; unclear D gene. Trimming shortened V by 1 base and J by 5 bases, and 15 bases separated the two germline ends. The germline V gene encodes CDR1 SGHVT and CDR2 SQSDAQ. CDR3 length: 15 amino acids. DNA for the CDR3: TGTGCCAGCAGCTTAGTAGGGTCAGGATTAGACGAGCAGTACTTC. It codes for CASSLVGSGLDEQYF.

This clonotype was counted ten times or more. The chain is built from TRBV7-2 and TRBJ1-5, with D possibly being TRBD1 (6 bases). This CDR3 region has 15 residues. CDR1 and CDR2 (germline): SGHTA, FQGNSA. The V and J ends lost 1 base and 4 bases respectively, with 11 bases between them. DNA for the CDR3: TGTGCCAGCAGCTTAGTACGGCAGGGGAATCAGCCCCAGCATTTT. Its protein is CASSLVRQGNQPQHF. The full variable domain, in which reference TRBV7-2 and TRBJ1-5 provide the parts outside the CDR3, is GAGVSQSPSNKVTEKGKDVELRCDPISGHTALYWYRQSLGQGLEFLIYFQGNSAPDKSGLPSDRFSAERTGGSVSTLTIQRTQQEDSAVYLCASSLVRQGNQPQHFGDGTRLSIL.

The sample holds a few counts of this clonotype. J is TRBJ2-1 and V is TRBV7-9, with D possibly being TRBD1 or TRBD2 (5 bases each). From germline, CDR1 is SEHNR and CDR2 FQNEAQ (reference sequence). The CDR3 contains 15 residues. The V gene lost 4 bases and the J gene lost 1 base, with 11 bases spanning the gap. CDR3 in DNA: TGTGCCAGCAGCTCCCCGGGGCCATCCTACAATGAGCAGTTCTTC. Translation: CASSSPGPSYNEQFF.

This rearrangement joins TRBV7-6 to TRBJ2-3, with 9 positions matching TRBD1. The CDR3 is 16 residues long. The V segment lost 5 bases and the J segment 4 bases; nucleotides outside the gene matches: 10. Germline CDR1 is SGHVS and CDR2 is FNYEAQ. This CDR3 reads CASSGPDRGVPDTQYF. The CDR3 nucleotides read TGTGCCAGCAGCGGCCCGGACAGGGGCGTCCCAGATACGCAGTATTTT. Based on the CDR3 plus reference TRBV7-6 and TRBJ2-3, the full variable domain is GAGVSQSPRYKVTKRGQDVALRCDPISGHVSLYWYRQALGQGPEFLTYFNYEAQQDKSGLPNDRFSAERPEGSISTLTIQRTEQRDSAMYRCASSGPDRGVPDTQYFGPGTRLTVL.

The CDR3 region has the DNA TGTGCCACCAGCAGAGATTGGGACAGGGGGGGAAAACTGTTTTTT. As protein: CATSRDWDRGGKLFF. The J gene is TRBJ1-4, the V gene TRBV15; 11 bases are shared with TRBD1. This CDR3 is 15 amino acids long. V dropped 0 bases and J dropped 10; count of bases not matched to a gene: 4. Germline lookup yields CDR1 LNHNV and CDR2 YYDKDF (reference sequence).